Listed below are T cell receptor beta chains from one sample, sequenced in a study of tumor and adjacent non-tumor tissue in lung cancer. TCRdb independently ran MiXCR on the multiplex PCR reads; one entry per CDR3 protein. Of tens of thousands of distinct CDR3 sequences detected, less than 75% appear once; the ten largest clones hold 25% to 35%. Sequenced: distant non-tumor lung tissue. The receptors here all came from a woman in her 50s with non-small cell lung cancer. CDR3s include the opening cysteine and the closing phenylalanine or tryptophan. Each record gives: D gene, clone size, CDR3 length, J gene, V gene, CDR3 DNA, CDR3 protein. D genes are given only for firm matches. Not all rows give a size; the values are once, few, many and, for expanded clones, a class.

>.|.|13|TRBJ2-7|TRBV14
TGTGCCAGCAGCCAAGGGTGGCATCGCGAGCAGTACTTC
CASSQGWHREQYF
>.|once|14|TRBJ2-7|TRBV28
TGTGCCATCAGTAGCCAGGGATACTCCTACGAGCAGTACTTC
CAISSQGYSYEQYF
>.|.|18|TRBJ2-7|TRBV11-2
TGTGCCGGCAGCTTAGCCCAACTAGTGGGAAGTAACTCCTACGAGCAGTACTTC
CAGSLAQLVGSNSYEQYF
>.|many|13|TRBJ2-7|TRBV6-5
TGTGCCAGCACCTCGGGGCTAACCTACGAGCAGTACTTC
CASTSGLTYEQYF
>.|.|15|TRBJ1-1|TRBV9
TGTGCCAGCAGCGTAGGTCCGGGGGGAAACACTGAAGCTTTCTTT
CASSVGPGGNTEAFF
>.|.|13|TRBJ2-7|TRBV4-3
TGCGCCAGCAACCAAGAGGGCGCTAACGAGCAGTACTTC
CASNQEGANEQYF
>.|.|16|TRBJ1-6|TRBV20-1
TGCAGTGCTAGAGATCACAGGACAGAGCGAAGTTCACCCCTCCACTTT
CSARDHRTERSSPLHF
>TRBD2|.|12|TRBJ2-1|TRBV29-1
TGCAGTGTAGAAACTAGCGGGAGTCCAGCGTTCTTC
CSVETSGSPAFF
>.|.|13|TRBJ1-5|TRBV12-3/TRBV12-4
TGTGCCAGCAGTTTAGCCGTATCCCAGCCCCGGCATTTT
CASSLAVSQPRHF
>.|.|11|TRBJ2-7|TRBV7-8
TGTGCCAGCAGCCGTTCCCATGAGCAGTACTTC
CASSRSHEQYF
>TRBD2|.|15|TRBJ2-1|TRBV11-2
TGTGCCAGCATCACAGCCGGGACTAGCGACAATGAGCAGTTCTTC
CASITAGTSDNEQFF
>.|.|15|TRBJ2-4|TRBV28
TGTGCCAGCAGTGTTGAATGCCTAGCCAAAAACATTCAGTACTTC
CASSVECLAKNIQYF
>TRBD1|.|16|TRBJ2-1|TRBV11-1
TGTGCCAGCTGCTTGGTGGGACAGGGAGGGTACAGTGAGCAGTTCTTC
CASCLVGQGGYSEQFF
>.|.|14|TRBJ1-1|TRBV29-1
TGCAGCGTGGCCCCCATGGCGGTGAACACTGAAGCTTTCTTT
CSVAPMAVNTEAFF
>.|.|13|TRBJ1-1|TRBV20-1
TGCAATGCGACCCCGTTCTGGGGCACTGAAGCTTTCTTT
CNATPFWGTEAFF
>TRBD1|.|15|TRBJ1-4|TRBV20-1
TGCAGTGTAATAGGTCATGGACAGGGGAGTGAAAAACTGTTTTTT
CSVIGHGQGSEKLFF
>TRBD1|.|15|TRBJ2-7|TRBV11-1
TGTGCCAGCAGTTCGGCGGACAGGGGGCTATACGAGCAGTACTTC
CASSSADRGLYEQYF
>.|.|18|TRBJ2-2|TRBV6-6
TGTGCCAGCAGCCGACGCTCGATAGGAGCCTCGAACACCGGGGAGCTGCTTTTT
CASSRRSIGASNTGELLF
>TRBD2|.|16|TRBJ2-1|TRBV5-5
TGTACCAGCAGCTTGGCCGGACTAGCGGGAGCCTATGAGCAGTTCTTC
CTSSLAGLAGAYEQFF
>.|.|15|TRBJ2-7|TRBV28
TGTGCCAGCACTTCTCGGCAGGGGGGGTCCTATGAGCAGTGCTTC
CASTSRQGGSYEQCF
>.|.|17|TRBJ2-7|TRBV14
TGTGCCAGCAACCAAGATCACAGGACCGAAAATGTTTACGATCAGTACTTC
CASNQDHRTENVYDQYF
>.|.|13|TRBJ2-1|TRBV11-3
TGTGCTAGCAGCTTATATCAAAGGAATGAGCAGTTCTTC
CASSLYQRNEQFF
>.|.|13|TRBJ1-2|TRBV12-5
TGTGCTAGTTGTCCTGACGGATCTAATGGCTACACCTTC
CASCPDGSNGYTF
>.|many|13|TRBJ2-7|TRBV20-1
TGCAGTGCTACGTCAGGCTTAGACTACGAGCAGTACTTC
CSATSGLDYEQYF
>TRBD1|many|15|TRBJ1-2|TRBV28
TGTGCCAGCATATCACCTAGGGGACAGGTTAAGGGCTACACCTTC
CASISPRGQVKGYTF
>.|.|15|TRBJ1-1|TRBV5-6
TGTGCCAGCAGCTTGGTCTGGAGCCCTAACACTGAAGCTTTCTTT
CASSLVWSPNTEAFF
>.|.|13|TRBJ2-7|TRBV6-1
TGTGCCAGCAATCCATGGGGCGGTTACGAGCAGTACTTC
CASNPWGGYEQYF
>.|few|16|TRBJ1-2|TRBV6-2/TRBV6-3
TGTGCCAGCAGTTACTTGGGAAAGCTCGCTTTTAATGGCTACACCTTC
CASSYLGKLAFNGYTF
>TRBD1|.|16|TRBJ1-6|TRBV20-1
TGCAGTGCTAGAGGCCACAGGACAGGGCGGAGTTCACCCCTCCACTTT
CSARGHRTGRSSPLHF
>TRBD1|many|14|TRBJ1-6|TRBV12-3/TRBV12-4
TGTGCCAGCAGACCCGGGACAGAGAATTCACCCCTCCACTTT
CASRPGTENSPLHF
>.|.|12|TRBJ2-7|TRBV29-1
TGCAGCGTTGTACGTGGCTCCTACGAGCAGTACTTC
CSVVRGSYEQYF
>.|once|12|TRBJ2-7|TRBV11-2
TGTGCCAGCAGCCCCACCTCGGTCCAGCAGTATTTC
CASSPTSVQQYF
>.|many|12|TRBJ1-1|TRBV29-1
TGCAGCGTTGGACAGATGAACACTGAAGCTTTCTTT
CSVGQMNTEAFF
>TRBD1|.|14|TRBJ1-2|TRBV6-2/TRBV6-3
TGTGCCAGCAGCCGCAGACAGGGGCAGGATGACTACACATTC
CASSRRQGQDDYTF
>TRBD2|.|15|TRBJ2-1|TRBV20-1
TGCAGTGTCAGAGGGGGGACTAGGGGAAGACGCGAGCAGTTCTTC
CSVRGGTRGRREQFF
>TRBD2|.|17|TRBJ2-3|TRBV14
TGTGCCAGCAGCCAGCTAGCGGGAGCCACGAGCACAGATACGCAGTATTTT
CASSQLAGATSTDTQYF
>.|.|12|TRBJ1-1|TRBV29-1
TGCAGCGTAAAACATGTCAGGCCTGAAGCTTTCTTT
CSVKHVRPEAFF
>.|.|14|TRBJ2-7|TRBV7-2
TGTGCCAGCAGCTTAGGTCTAACGAACTACGAGCAGTACTTC
CASSLGLTNYEQYF
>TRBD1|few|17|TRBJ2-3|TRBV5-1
TGCGCCAGCAGCTTGACGGCCTGGACAGGAAGCACAGATACGCAGTATTTT
CASSLTAWTGSTDTQYF
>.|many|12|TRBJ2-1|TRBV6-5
TGTGCCAGCAGTTACTCAACAGGGGAGCAGTTCTTC
CASSYSTGEQFF
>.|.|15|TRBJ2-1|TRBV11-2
TGTGCAAGCAGCTTGGGGGCGCTGGGTTACAATGAGCGATTCTTC
CASSLGALGYNERFF
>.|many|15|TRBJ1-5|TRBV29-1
TGCAGCGTCGCTACAGGGACTTATAGCAATCAGCCCCAGCATTTT
CSVATGTYSNQPQHF
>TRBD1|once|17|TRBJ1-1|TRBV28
TGTGCCAGTAGTTCGACTGACAGGGGGCCCCAGGACACTGAACCTTTCTTT
CASSSTDRGPQDTEPFF
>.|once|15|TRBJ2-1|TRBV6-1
TGTGCCACCAGTGAAGGTGGCACACCGAGCAATGAGCAGTTCTTC
CATSEGGTPSNEQFF
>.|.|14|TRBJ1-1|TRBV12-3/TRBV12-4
TGTGCCAGGAGCTGGCAGGGTCCAAGCTCTGAAGCTTTCTTT
CARSWQGPSSEAFF
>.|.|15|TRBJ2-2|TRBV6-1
TGTACCGGCAGTGCCGAAACGAGTGGGGCCGGGGAGCTGTTTTTT
CTGSAETSGAGELFF
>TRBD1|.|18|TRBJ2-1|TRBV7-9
TGTGCCAGCAGCTTGGAGTTCGGCGGGGACAGGGGTTACAATGAGCAGTTCTTC
CASSLEFGGDRGYNEQFF
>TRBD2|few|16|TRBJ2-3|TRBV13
TGTGCCAGCAGCTTTCGTCCTAGCGGGTTCGCAGATACGCAGTATTTT
CASSFRPSGFADTQYF
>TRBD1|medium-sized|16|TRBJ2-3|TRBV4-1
TGCGCCAGCAGCCAAGACGGGACAGGCTGGGCAGATACGCAGTATTTT
CASSQDGTGWADTQYF